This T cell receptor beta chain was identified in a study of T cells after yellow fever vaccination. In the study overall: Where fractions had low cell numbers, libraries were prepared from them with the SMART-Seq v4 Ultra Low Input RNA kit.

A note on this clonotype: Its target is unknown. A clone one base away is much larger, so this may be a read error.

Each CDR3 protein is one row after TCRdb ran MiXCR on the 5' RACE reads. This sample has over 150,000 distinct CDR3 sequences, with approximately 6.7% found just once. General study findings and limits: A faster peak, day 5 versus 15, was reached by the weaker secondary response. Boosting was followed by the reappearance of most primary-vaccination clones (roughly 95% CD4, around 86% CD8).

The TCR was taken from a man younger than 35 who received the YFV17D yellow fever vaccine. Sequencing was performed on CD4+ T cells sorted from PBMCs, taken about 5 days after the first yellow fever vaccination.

CDR3 DNA sequence: TGCGCCAGCAGCCACCCTAGCGGTCCCGACTACGAGCAGTACTTC. This translates into CASSHPSGPDYEQYF. The chain uses TRBV4-1 and TRBJ2-7; 7 bases map to TRBD2. The CDR3 consists of 15 residues. CDR1 MGHRA and CDR2 YSYEKL come from the germline V gene. The trim removed 3 bases at V and 3 bases at J, leaving 8 bases unmatched.